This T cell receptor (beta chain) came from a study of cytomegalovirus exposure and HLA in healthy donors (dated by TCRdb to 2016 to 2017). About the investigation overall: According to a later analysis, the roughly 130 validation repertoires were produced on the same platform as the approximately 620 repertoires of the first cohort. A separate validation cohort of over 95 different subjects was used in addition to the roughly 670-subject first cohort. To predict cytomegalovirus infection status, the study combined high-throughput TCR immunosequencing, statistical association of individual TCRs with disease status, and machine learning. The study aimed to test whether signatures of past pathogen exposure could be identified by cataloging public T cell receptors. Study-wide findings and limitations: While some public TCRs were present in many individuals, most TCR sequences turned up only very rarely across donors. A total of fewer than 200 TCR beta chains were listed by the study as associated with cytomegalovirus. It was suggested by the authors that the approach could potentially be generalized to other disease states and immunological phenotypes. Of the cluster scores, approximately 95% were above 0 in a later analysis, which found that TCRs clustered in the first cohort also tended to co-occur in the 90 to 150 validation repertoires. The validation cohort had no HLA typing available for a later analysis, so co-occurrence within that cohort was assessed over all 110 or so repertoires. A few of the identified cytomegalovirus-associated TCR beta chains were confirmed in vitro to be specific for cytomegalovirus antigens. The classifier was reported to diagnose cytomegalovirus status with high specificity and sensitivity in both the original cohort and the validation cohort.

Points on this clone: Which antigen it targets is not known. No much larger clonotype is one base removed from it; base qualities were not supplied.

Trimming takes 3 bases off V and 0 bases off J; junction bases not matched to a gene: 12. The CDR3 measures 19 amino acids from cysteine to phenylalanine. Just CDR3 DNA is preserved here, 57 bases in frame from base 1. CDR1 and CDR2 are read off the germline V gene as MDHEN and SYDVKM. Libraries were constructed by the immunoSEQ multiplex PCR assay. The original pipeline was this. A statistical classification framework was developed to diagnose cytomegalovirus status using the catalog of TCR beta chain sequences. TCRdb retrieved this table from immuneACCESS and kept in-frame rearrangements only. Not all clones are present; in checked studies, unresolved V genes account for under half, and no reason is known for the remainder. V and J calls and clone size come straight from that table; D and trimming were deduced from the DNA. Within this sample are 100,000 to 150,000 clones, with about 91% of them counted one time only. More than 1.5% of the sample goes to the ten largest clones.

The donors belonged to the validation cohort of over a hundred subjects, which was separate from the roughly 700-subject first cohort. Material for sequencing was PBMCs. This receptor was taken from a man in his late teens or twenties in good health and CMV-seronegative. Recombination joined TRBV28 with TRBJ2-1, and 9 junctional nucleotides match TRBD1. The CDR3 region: CASSFPGQGSPSSYNEQFF. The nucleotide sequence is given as TGTGCCAGCAGTTTCCCGGGACAGGGATCTCCGAGCTCCTACAATGAGCAGTTCTTC.